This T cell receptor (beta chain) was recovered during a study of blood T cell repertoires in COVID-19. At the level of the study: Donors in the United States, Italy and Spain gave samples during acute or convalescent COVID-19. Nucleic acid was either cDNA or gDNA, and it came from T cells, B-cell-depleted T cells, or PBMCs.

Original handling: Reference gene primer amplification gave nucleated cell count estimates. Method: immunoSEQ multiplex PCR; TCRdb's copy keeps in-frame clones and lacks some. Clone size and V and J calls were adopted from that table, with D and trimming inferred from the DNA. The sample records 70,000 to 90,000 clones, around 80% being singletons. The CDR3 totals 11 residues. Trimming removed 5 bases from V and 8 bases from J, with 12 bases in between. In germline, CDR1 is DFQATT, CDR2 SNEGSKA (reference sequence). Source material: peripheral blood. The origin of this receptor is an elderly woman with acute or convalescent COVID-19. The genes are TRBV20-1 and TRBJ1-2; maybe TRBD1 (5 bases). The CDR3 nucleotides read TGCAGTGCTCTGGCAGGGATGGGCTACACCTTC. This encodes CSALAGMGYTF.